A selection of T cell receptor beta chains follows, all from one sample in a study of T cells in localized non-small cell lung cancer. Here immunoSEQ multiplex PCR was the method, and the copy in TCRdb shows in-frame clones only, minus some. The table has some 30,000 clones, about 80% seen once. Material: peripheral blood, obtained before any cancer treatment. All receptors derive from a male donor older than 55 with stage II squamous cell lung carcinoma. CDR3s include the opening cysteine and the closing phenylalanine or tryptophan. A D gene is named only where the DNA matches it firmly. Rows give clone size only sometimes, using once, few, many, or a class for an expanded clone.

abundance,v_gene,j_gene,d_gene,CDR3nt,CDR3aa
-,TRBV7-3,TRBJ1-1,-,TGTGCCAGCAGCACAGTGTCCGGACGGAAGAACACTGAAGCTTTCTTT,CASSTVSGRKNTEAFF
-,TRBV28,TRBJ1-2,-,TGTGCCAGCAGTTCCCTAGGAGGGTACGGCTACACCTTC,CASSSLGGYGYTF
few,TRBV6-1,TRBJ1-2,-,TGTGCCAGCAGTGGCGTCTATGCTAATGGCTACACCTTC,CASSGVYANGYTF
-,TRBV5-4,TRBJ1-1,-,TGTGCCAGCAGCCCCTGGGGGGGTAGGATTGGGAAGAACACTGAAGCTTTCTTT,CASSPWGGRIGKNTEAFF
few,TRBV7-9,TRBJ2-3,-,TGTGCCAGCAGCTCACCCGGGAGCACAGATACGCAGTATTTT,CASSSPGSTDTQYF
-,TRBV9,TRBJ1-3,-,TGTGCCAGCAGCGTAGGGGCCCACGGAAACACCATATATTTT,CASSVGAHGNTIYF
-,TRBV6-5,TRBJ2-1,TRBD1,TGTGCCAGCAGTCACAGGGGAAGCTCCTACAATGAGCAGTTCTTC,CASSHRGSSYNEQFF
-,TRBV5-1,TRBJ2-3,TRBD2,TGCGCCAGCAGCTCCTCTACTAGCGGGGGGACAGATACGCAGTATTTT,CASSSSTSGGTDTQYF
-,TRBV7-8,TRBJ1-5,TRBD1,TGTGCCAGCAGCTACGGACAGGGGTGGCAGAAGGATCAGCCCCAGCATTTT,CASSYGQGWQKDQPQHF
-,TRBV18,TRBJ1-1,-,TGTGCCAGCTCACCGTTCGGGAACGAGGACACTGAAGCTTTCTTT,CASSPFGNEDTEAFF
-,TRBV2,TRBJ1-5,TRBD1,TGTGCCAGCAGCCCCGGGACAGGGGGCCGACAGCCCCAGCATTTT,CASSPGTGGRQPQHF
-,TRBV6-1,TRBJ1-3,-,TGTGCCAGCAGTGTATCCTTCGGACTGAACACCATATATTTT,CASSVSFGLNTIYF